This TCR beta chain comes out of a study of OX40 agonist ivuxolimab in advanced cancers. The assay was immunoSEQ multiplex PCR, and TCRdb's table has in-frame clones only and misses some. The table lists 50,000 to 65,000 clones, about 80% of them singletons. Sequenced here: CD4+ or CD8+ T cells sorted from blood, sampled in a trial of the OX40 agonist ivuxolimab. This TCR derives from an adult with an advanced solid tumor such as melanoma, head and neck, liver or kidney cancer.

The CDR3, as DNA: TGTGCCTGGAGCCCGGCGGATTGGCCCCAGCATTTT. This codes for CAWSPADWPQHF. The chain recombines TRBV30 with TRBJ1-5, with no clear D. This CDR3 region has 12 residues. Germline values: CDR1 GTSNPN, CDR2 SVGIG (reference sequence). The V gene lost 3 bases and the J gene lost 9 bases, with 12 bases spanning the gap.